The T cell receptor beta chain described here comes from a study of follicular helper T cells after annual influenza vaccination (dated by TCRdb to the late 2010s). Looking at the study overall: Blood was drawn on days 0, 7 and 28 after each seasonal influenza vaccination. One week after vaccination, a second recruited cohort of roughly 12 subjects (Table S1) displayed a similar ICOS+CD38+ cTfh response. Samples from 2013-2014 were cryopreserved, whereas samples from 2015 were processed immediately after collection. Multi-year samples were obtained from about 6 subjects, with two vaccination seasons covered for a few subjects and three seasons covered for two subjects. To look at recall of cTfh clones, some subjects were tracked through successive annual vaccinations covering the 2013-2014, 2014-2015 and 2015-2016 seasons.

Points the paper makes about the study in general: Day 7 ICOS+CD38+ clones were most often found later in ICOS-CD38- cTfh, suggesting that subset may serve as a memory reservoir. When influenza clone enrichment was assessed, the possibility that the much larger non-cTfh compartments were undersampled could not be excluded. ICOS+CD38+ cTfh clonality correlated with the frequency of that population, and its change correlated with the change in circulating plasmablast frequency. Successive annual vaccinations recalled a recurring oligoclonal ICOS+CD38+ cTfh response that included tetramer and AIM influenza-specific clonotypes. Only about 10-20% of analyzed cells yielded productive TCRB sequences, so sampling of rare clonotypes was not possible.

A remark on this clone: What this receptor recognizes is not known. Per-base qualities were not stored, and no clone one base away is much larger.

Relative to germline, V is missing 0 bases and J is missing 6 bases, with 9 bases of the junction outside any gene match. CDR1 and CDR2, looked up from the germline V gene, are SGHRS and YFSETQ. The CDR3 runs 16 residues from the cysteine to the phenylalanine. The sequence is cut down to CDR3 DNA, 48 bases in frame from base 1. Libraries were constructed by the immunoSEQ multiplex PCR assay. Adaptive Biotechnologies carried out TCRB amplification, library preparation, sequencing and preliminary bioinformatics at Survey level resolution. As for how the authors treated the data: Clonality was calculated in R as 1 minus normalized Shannon entropy, and the Gini index was computed with the R package ineq. To get the overlap score, the summed counts of shared sequences were divided by the total counts of all sequences in both of the compared samples. Significance of shared clonotypes was assessed by Fisher's exact test, with a theoretical repertoire of 10^7 TCRB sequences assumed. TCRdb provides this immuneACCESS table in a form limited to in-frame rearrangements. Some clones are lacking; in checked studies, under half of them reflect an unresolved V gene, and why the rest are absent is not known. That table supplies the V and J calls and clone size; D and trimming were determined from the DNA. The sample includes about 14,000 clones, with about 83% observed a single time. The ten largest clones capture about 0.27% of the sample.

In the paper's terms, the time point label means: 2014-2015 season, pre-vaccination. TCRB sequencing was used to follow sorted CD4 subsets from the blood of adults before and after they were given the seasonal inactivated influenza vaccine (Fluvarix). To be eligible, subjects had to be community-dwelling and could not have received an influenza vaccine during the previous 6 months. Reasons for exclusion included contraindications to influenza vaccine, substance abuse, HIV/AIDS, active malignancy, immunomodulatory medication, and active illness such as respiratory infection. At each time point, about 40 to 100 mL of blood was collected. PBMC were isolated using Ficoll-Paque PLUS or SepMate separation. CXCR5- memory CD4 T cells were sorted as a comparison non-Tfh subset. Before DNA extraction, cell subsets were sorted from PBMC on a BD FACS Aria.

The sequence links TRBV5-1 to TRBJ2-1, with 7 junctional bases fitting TRBD2. The material sequenced was CXCR5- memory CD4+ T cells sorted from blood, taken on the day of influenza vaccination. The cell subset or site label, read with the paper, signifies: CXCR5- memory CD4 T cells. The receptor was isolated from an adult who received the influenza vaccine. The nucleotides read TGCGCCAGCAGCTTGGCGTCTAGCGGTGGGAGCAATGAGCAGTTCTTC. Translated, this is CASSLASSGGSNEQFF.